These 5 T cell receptor beta chains originate from one sample sequenced in a study of T cell responses to AZD1222 COVID-19 vaccine. Clones were sequenced by immunoSEQ multiplex PCR, and TCRdb holds only the in-frame ones, with some missing. The table shows around 160,000 clones, with 82% occurring only once. This specimen consisted of peripheral blood, obtained on day 0 of MenACWY control vaccination. The receptors were gathered from an adult in good health.

The chain links TRBV2 to TRBJ1-4, with unresolved D. Germline CDR1 and CDR2: SNHLY and FYNNEI. The CDR3 runs 15 residues. V lost 7 bases, J lost 6 bases, and 18 bases lay in between. The CDR3 spells CASNGLVTGDEKLFF. CDR3 DNA: TGTGCCAGCAATGGACTTGTTACGGGAGATGAAAAACTGTTTTTT. The full variable domain, rest sourced from reference TRBV2 and TRBJ1-4, is EPEVTQTPSHQVTQMGQEVILRCVPISNHLYFYWYRQILGQKVEFLVSFYNNEISEKSEIFDDQFSVERPDGSNFTLKIRSTKLEDSAMYFCASNGLVTGDEKLFFGSGTQLSVL.

This chain links TRBV5-1 with TRBJ2-3; D may match TRBD1 or TRBD2 (5 bases each). Germline V CDR1 and CDR2: SGHRS, YFSETQ. The CDR3 has 14 residues. V lost 5 bases, J lost 6 bases, and 16 bases lay in between. The DNA for the CDR3 is TGCGCCAGCAGAGAGGGCAGGGTGAAGGATACGCAGTATTTT. Amino acid sequence: CASREGRVKDTQYF.

The CDR3 sequence: CASSSRAPGFGSQPQHF. DNA of the CDR3: TGTGCCAGTAGTTCAAGGGCTCCGGGATTTGGGAGTCAGCCCCAGCATTTT. The gene calls are TRBV19 and TRBJ1-5, with D unresolved. V was pared by 5 bases and J by 6 bases, with 23 bases between. The CDR3 length is 17 residues. CDR1 is LNHDA and CDR2 is SQIVND in the germline V gene (reference sequence). Full variable domain (rest looked up from reference TRBV19 and TRBJ1-5): DGGITQSPKYLFRKEGQNVTLSCEQNLNHDAMYWYRQDPGQGLRLIYYSQIVNDFQKGDIAEGYSVSREKKESFPLTVTSAQKNPTAFYLCASSSRAPGFGSQPQHFGDGTRLSIL.

The rearrangement uses TRBV12-5 and TRBJ1-2; TRBD1 might be the D (6 bases). Germline loops: CDR1 LGHNT, CDR2 FRNRAP. V was pared by 3 bases and J by 4 bases, with 9 bases between. The CDR3 has 13 residues. CDR3 DNA sequence: TGTGCTAGTGGTTTCCCGACAGGCTATGGCTACACCTTC. Encoded protein: CASGFPTGYGYTF.

V and J are TRBV28 and TRBJ1-5, with unresolved D. Trimming cost V 5 bases and J 0 bases, with 8 bases left between them. The CDR3 runs to 14 residues. The V gene's germline CDR1 is MDHEN and CDR2 SYDVKM. In DNA form, the CDR3 reads TGTGCCAGCAGTGCGTATAATAGCAATCAGCCCCAGCATTTT. This gives the protein CASSAYNSNQPQHF.